Described below is a single TCR beta chain sequence and its context. The antigen remains unidentified. These data originate in a study of T cell responses to AZD1222 COVID-19 vaccine. Profiling relied on immunoSEQ multiplex PCR, and the TCRdb table lists in-frame clones only, not all of them. The table has 100,000 or so clones, 80% to 90% seen once; the top ten hold about a tenth. V was trimmed by 6 bases and J by 5 bases, leaving 8 bases between them. The CDR3 runs 11 residues. Germline lookup yields CDR1 DFQATT and CDR2 SNEGSKA (reference sequence). Pooling covered second doses at about 4 or about 12 weeks. Study-wide results and limits: White British people made up most donors, females outnumbered males, and clonal diversity was possibly underestimated.

The receptor was isolated from an adult who received the AZD1222 COVID-19 vaccine. The source was peripheral blood, collected 28 days after the second AZD1222 dose. V gene TRBV20-1 combines with J gene TRBJ1-5, with no clear D. CDR3 coding DNA: TGCAGTGCAGGAGGTCATCAGCCCCAGCATTTT. Translated: CSAGGHQPQHF.